A selection of T cell receptor beta chains follows, all from one sample in a study of shared clonotypes between healthy human individuals. Measured with immunoSEQ multiplex PCR; TCRdb has only the in-frame clones, and not every one. The repertoire holds more than 550,000 clones, with 90% as singletons. Sequenced input: memory CD8+ T cells from PBMCs. These receptors all come from a man younger than 35 in good health. Some clones in this sample may be carry-over from other donors' samples. Both conserved end residues are part of each CDR3. The D gene is left open where the match is weak. Where a row states a size, it is once, few, many or the class of an expanded clone; other rows omit it.

clone size	V gene	J gene	D gene	CDR3 DNA	CDR3 protein
-	TRBV12-2	TRBJ2-2	-	TGTGCAAGTCGCTTAGGCCCGCTCGGGGGATACACCGGGGAGCTGTTTTTT	CASRLGPLGGYTGELFF
-	TRBV6-5	TRBJ1-1	TRBD1	TGTGCCAGCAGTTACAAGACAGGGGGACCTGAAGCTTTCTTT	CASSYKTGGPEAFF
-	TRBV27	TRBJ1-5	-	TGTGCCAGCGGATATTATAGCAATCAGCCCCAGCATTTT	CASGYYSNQPQHF
once	TRBV28	TRBJ2-7	-	TGTGCCAGCAGTTTTTCCCCGGACTCCTACGAGCAGTACTTC	CASSFSPDSYEQYF
-	TRBV9	TRBJ2-7	-	TGTGCCAGCAGCGCCGACTGGGGACGTGCGGTCGAGCAGTACTTC	CASSADWGRAVEQYF
-	TRBV7-9	TRBJ1-2	-	TGTGCCAGCAGCCGCCAAAAATACAGTTCCTCCTATGGCTACACCTTC	CASSRQKYSSSYGYTF
-	TRBV5-8	TRBJ1-4	-	TGTGCCAGCAACCGGCGAGAAAGGTCTCGGGACGGTGAAAAACTGTTTTTT	CASNRRERSRDGEKLFF
-	TRBV4-1	TRBJ2-2	-	TGCGCCAGCAGCCAATGGAAAAGGGGCGAATGGACCGGGGAGCTGTTTTTT	CASSQWKRGEWTGELFF
-	TRBV27	TRBJ2-1	TRBD2	TGTGCCAGCAGTGCCGGGACTAGTGGCTTCAATGAGCAGTTCTTC	CASSAGTSGFNEQFF
-	TRBV27	TRBJ1-4	-	TGTGCCAGCAGTTTATCCATGGGGCAGGGTCTTAGGGCTGAAAAACTGTTTTTT	CASSLSMGQGLRAEKLFF
-	TRBV28	TRBJ2-1	TRBD2	TGTGCCAGCAGTCTCATCACTAGCGGGACTTACAATGAGCAGTTCTTC	CASSLITSGTYNEQFF
once	TRBV27	TRBJ2-3	TRBD1	TGTGCCAGTTACCCTGGGACAGGGACCACAGATACGCAGTATTTT	CASYPGTGTTDTQYF
-	TRBV6-1	TRBJ2-3	-	TGTGCCAGCAGTGAACTCGTTCGGGCGCTAGTCACAGATACGCAGTATTTT	CASSELVRALVTDTQYF
once	TRBV28	TRBJ1-2	-	TGTGCCAGCAGTTTCGAGGGGCGGGTCTATGGCTACACCTTC	CASSFEGRVYGYTF
once	TRBV7-3	TRBJ2-1	TRBD2	TGTGCCAGCAGCTTATTCGTGCGGGAGGTCCACAATGAGCAGTTCTTC	CASSLFVREVHNEQFF
-	TRBV7-6	TRBJ2-7	-	TGTGCCAGCAGCTTAGTGGCTATCAGGACCTCCGAGCAGTACTTC	CASSLVAIRTSEQYF
-	TRBV19	TRBJ1-2	-	TGTGCCAGTAACTTGTTCGGGGCGACCTCCCATGGCTACACCTTC	CASNLFGATSHGYTF
-	TRBV7-2	TRBJ2-7	TRBD2	TGTGCCAGCAGCCGATCACGACGGCGGGAGGGCCTCTACGAGCAGTACTTC	CASSRSRRREGLYEQYF
-	TRBV28	TRBJ2-7	-	TGTGCCAGCAGTTTATTGACAGAGGACGAGCAGTACTTC	CASSLLTEDEQYF
-	TRBV28	TRBJ2-1	-	TGTGCCAGCAGTTTTCGGGGGAGCGATGAGCAGTTCTTC	CASSFRGSDEQFF
-	TRBV15	TRBJ1-5	-	TGTGCCACCAGTCCAGGGAGCAATCAGCCCCAGCATTTT	CATSPGSNQPQHF
-	TRBV7-3	TRBJ2-3	-	TGTGCCAGCAGCTTAACTCTACCGGATACGCAGTATTTT	CASSLTLPDTQYF
-	TRBV21-1	TRBJ2-7	-	TGTGCCAGCAGCAAAGAGGTCTGGGGCCCCCGGGAGCAGTACTTC	CASSKEVWGPREQYF
once	TRBV2	TRBJ2-2	-	TGTGCCAGCAGTGATTCAGGGGCAGCTACCACCGGGGAGCTGTTTTTT	CASSDSGAATTGELFF
-	TRBV7-9	TRBJ1-1	-	TGTGCCAGCAGACCGACAGCCACTGAAGCTTTCTTT	CASRPTATEAFF
-	TRBV6-1	TRBJ2-3	TRBD1	TGTGCCAGCGGTCCTCATGACAGGGGGCAGTATTTT	CASGPHDRGQYF
-	TRBV19	TRBJ2-3	-	TGTGCCAGTAGTATTCGGGTGTTAGATACGCAGTATTTT	CASSIRVLDTQYF
-	TRBV27	TRBJ2-3	-	TGTGCCAGCAGTGCCCGGACCCATGGGGCCACAGATACGCAGTATTTT	CASSARTHGATDTQYF
once	TRBV7-6	TRBJ2-5	TRBD1	TGTGCCAGCAGCCCACAGGGGGTGCCCTTCCAAGAGACCCAGTACTTC	CASSPQGVPFQETQYF
-	TRBV15	TRBJ2-7	-	TGTGCCACCAGCAGAGCTCCGGGGTTGTACTCCTACGAGCAGTACTTC	CATSRAPGLYSYEQYF
-	TRBV29-1	TRBJ1-2	-	TGCAGCGCGGACGAGGAAGTCCTTAACTATGGCTACACCTTC	CSADEEVLNYGYTF
-	TRBV7-3	TRBJ2-7	-	TGTGCCAGCAGCCCAGGACCGGACAGCTACGAGCAGTACTTC	CASSPGPDSYEQYF
-	TRBV19	TRBJ1-2	-	TGTGCCAGTAGTTTAGGAGGGGTAAACTATGGCTACACCTTC	CASSLGGVNYGYTF
-	TRBV4-2	TRBJ2-7	TRBD2	TGTGCCAGCAGCCAAGTAGGGAGCGGGAGACAATACTCCTACGAGCAGTACTTC	CASSQVGSGRQYSYEQYF
-	TRBV13	TRBJ2-1	TRBD2	TGTGCCAGCAGCTTAGAGCGGGGCTCCTACAATGAGCAGTTCTTC	CASSLERGSYNEQFF
-	TRBV6-5	TRBJ1-1	-	TGTGCCAGCAGCCCGGATTATGGGACTGAAGCTTTCTTT	CASSPDYGTEAFF